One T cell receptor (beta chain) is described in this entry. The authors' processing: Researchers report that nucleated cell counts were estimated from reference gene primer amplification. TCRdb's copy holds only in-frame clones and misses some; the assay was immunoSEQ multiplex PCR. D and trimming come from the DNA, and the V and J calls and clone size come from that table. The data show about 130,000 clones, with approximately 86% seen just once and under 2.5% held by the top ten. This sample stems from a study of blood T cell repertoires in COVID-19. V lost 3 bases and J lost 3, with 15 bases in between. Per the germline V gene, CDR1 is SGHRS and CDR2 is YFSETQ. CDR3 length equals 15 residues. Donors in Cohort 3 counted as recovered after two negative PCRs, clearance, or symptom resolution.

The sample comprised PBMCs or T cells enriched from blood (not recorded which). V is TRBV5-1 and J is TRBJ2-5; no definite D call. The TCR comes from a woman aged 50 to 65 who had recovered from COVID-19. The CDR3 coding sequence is TGCGCCAGCAGCTCCGGAGTGGGTGTAGAAGAGACCCAGTACTTC. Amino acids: CASSSGVGVEETQYF.